The sequence of this T cell receptor beta chain was determined in a study of T cell responses to AZD1222 COVID-19 vaccine. This clone was observed once. Its antigen is as yet unknown. Assay used: immunoSEQ multiplex PCR; TCRdb lists only in-frame clones, some missing. Among about 140,000 clones listed, about 90% were seen once. Whole-study results and caveats: White British people made up most donors, females outnumbered males, and clonal diversity was possibly underestimated. AZD1222 recipients seropositive at baseline numbered only 5 or 6. Repertoires were collected only later (after the peak T cell response had occurred).

This sequence was found in an adult who received the MenACWY meningococcal vaccine as a control. The sample was peripheral blood, taken 28 days after the second dose of the MenACWY control vaccine.

The DNA of the CDR3 is TGTGCCAGCAGTTTTTTTGGCACTGAAGCTTTCTTT. This translates into CASSFFGTEAFF. The J gene is TRBJ1-1, the V gene TRBV12-3 or TRBV12-4; D gene unclear. V lost 3 bases to trimming and J lost 4 bases, with 6 bases between them. The CDR3 is 12 residues long.